The sequence of this T cell receptor beta chain was determined in a study of blood T cells in healthy people across ages. Across the whole study: About one barcoded beta molecule per two T cells came from capture by template switching.

Researchers report isolating at least 6 million PBMCs per sample. Per sample, no less than 5 micrograms of total RNA were extracted. The CDR3 is 14 amino acids. V shed 3 bases and J shed 6 bases, with 13 bases lying between them. Germline lookup yields CDR1 KGHSH and CDR2 LQKENI. Whole-study results and caveats: There were more naive CD4+ cells and higher diversity in long-lived donors than in aged donors.

Together with a sample-barcoded 5' primer, a J-beta primer mix was included in a second PCR lasting 7 to 11 cycles. TCRdb reanalysed the 5' RACE reads using MiXCR and keeps one entry per CDR3 protein. The sample has fewer than 800,000 distinct CDR3 sequences, about half seen once; the top ten hold 30% to 35%. A word on this clonotype: What it binds is not known.

The V call is TRBV18, the J call TRBJ2-3; D remains ambiguous. The sequenced sample consisted of blood. This receptor was identified in a woman between 55 and 75 years old in good health. The CDR3 loop is CASSPSTGSDTQYF. The CDR3 DNA reads TGTGCCAGCTCACCGTCAACGGGCTCCGATACGCAGTATTTT.